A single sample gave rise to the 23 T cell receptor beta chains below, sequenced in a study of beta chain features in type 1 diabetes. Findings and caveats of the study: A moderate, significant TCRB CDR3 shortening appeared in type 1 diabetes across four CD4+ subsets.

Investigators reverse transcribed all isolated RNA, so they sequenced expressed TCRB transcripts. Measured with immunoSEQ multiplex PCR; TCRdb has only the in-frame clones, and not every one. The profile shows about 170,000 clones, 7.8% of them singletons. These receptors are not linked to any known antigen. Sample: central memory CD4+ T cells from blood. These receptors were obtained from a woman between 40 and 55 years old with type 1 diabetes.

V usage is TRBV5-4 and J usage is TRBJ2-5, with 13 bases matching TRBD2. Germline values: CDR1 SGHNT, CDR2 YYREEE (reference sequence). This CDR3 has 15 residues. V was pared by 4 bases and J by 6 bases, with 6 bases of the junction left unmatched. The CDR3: CASSKGLAGLQTQYF. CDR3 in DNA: TGTGCCAGCAGCAAGGGACTAGCGGGGTTGCAGACCCAGTACTTC.

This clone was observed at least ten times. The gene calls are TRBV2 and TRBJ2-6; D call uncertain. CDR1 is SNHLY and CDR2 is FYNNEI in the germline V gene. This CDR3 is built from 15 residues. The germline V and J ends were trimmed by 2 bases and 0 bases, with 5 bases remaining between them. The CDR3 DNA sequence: TGTGCCAGCAGTGAACGGAGCTCTGGGGCCAACGTCCTGACTTTC. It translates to CASSERSSGANVLTF.

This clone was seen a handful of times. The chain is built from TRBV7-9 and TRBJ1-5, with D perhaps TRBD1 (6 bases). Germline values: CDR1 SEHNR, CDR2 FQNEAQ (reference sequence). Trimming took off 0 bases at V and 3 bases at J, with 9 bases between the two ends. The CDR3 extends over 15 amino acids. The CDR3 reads CASSLAQGDNQPQHF. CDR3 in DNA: TGTGCCAGCAGCTTAGCACAGGGAGACAATCAGCCCCAGCATTTT.

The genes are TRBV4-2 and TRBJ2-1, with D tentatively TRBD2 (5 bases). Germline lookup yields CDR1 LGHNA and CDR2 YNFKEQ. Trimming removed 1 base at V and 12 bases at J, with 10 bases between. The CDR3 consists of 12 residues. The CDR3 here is CASSQGGIGQFF. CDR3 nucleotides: TGTGCCAGCAGCCAAGGAGGGATAGGGCAGTTCTTC.

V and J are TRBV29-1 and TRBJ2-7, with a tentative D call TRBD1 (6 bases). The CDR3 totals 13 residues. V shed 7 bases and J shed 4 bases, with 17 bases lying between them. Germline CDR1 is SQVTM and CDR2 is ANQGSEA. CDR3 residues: CSGGSTQGYEQYF. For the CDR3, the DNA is TGCAGCGGGGGGTCTACACAGGGTTACGAGCAGTACTTC.

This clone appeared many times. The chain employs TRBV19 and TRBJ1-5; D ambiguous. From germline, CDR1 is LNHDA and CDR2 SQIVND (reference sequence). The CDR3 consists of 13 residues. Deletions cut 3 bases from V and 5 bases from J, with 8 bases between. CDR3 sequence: CASSIPPYQPQHF. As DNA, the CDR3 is TGTGCCAGTAGTATCCCCCCTTATCAGCCCCAGCATTTT.

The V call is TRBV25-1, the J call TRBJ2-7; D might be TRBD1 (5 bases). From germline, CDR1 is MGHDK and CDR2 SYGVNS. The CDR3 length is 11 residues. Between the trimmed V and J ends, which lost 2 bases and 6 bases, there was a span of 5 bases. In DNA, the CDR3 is TGTGCCAGCAGTGAACAGGGCGAGCAGTACTTC. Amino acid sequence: CASSEQGEQYF.

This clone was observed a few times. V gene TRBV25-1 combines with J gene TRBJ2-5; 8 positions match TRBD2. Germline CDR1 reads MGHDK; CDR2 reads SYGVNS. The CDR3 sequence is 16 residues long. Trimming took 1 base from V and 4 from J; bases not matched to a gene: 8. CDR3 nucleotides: TGTGCCAGCAGTGAATTGGTTCTCGGGGGGGCAGAGACCCAGTACTTC. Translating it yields CASSELVLGGAETQYF.

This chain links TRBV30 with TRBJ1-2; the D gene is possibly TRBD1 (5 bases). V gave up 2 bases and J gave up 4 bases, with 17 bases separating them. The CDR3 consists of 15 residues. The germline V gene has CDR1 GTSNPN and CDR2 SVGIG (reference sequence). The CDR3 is CAWSLGGAQSYGYTF. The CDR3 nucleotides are TGTGCCTGGAGTCTGGGAGGGGCACAAAGCTATGGCTACACCTTC.

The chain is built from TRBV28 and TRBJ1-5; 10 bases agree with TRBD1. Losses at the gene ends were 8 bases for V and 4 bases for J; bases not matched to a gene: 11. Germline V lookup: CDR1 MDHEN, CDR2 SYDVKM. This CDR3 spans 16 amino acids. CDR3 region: CASRNGDRGGNQPQHF. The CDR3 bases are TGTGCCAGCCGAAATGGGGACAGGGGAGGAAATCAGCCCCAGCATTTT.

The CDR3 nucleotides are TGCAGCGTTGCTGGGGACAGGGTGGGAACAGATACGCAGTATTTT. As protein: CSVAGDRVGTDTQYF. J is TRBJ2-3 and V is TRBV29-1, with 9 bases identical to TRBD1. The CDR3 consists of 15 residues. The J segment lost 3 bases and the V segment lost 4 bases, leaving 8 bases of the junction unmatched. Germline lookup yields CDR1 SQVTM and CDR2 ANQGSEA.

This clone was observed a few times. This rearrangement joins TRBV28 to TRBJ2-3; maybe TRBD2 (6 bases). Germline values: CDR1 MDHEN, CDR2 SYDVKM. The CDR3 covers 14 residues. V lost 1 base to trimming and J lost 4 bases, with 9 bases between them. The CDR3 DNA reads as TGTGCCAGCAGTTTATTTGCGGGATCAGATACGCAGTATTTT. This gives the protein CASSLFAGSDTQYF. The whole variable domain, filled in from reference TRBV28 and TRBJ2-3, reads DVKVTQSSRYLVKRTGEKVFLECVQDMDHENMFWYRQDPGLGLRLIYFSYDVKMKEKGDIPEGYSVSREKKERFSLILESASTNQTSMYLCASSLFAGSDTQYFGPGTRLTVL.

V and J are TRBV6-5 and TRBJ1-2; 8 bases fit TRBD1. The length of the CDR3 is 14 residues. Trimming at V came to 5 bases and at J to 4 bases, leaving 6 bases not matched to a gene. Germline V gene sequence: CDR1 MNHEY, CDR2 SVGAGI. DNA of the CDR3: TGTGCCAGCAGTCAGGGGGCTGAACCCTATGGCTACACCTTC. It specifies CASSQGAEPYGYTF.

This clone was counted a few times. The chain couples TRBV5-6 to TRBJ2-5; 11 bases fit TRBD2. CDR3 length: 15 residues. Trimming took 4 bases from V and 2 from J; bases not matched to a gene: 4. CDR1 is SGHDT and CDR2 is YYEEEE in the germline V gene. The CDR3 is CASSITSGGQETQYF. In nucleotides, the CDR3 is TGTGCCAGCAGCATAACTAGCGGGGGACAAGAGACCCAGTACTTC. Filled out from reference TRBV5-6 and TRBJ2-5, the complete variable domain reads DAGVTQSPTHLIKTRGQQVTLRCSPKSGHDTVSWYQQALGQGPQFIFQYYEEEERQRGNFPDRFSGHQFPNYSSELNVNALLLGDSALYLCASSITSGGQETQYFGPGTRLLVL.

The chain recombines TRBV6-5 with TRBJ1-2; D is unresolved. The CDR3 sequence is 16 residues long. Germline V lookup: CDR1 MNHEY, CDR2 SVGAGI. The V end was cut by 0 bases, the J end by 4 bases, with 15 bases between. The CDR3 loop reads CASSYSGSAGSYGYTF. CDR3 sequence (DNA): TGTGCCAGCAGTTACTCCGGCTCGGCGGGGAGCTATGGCTACACCTTC.

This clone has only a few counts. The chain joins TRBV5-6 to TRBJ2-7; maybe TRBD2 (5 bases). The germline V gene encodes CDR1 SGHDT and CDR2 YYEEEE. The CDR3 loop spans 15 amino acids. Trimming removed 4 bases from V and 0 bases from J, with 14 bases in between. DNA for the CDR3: TGTGCCAGCAGCCGTCTGAGTGGGAGCTCCTACGAGCAGTACTTC. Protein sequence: CASSRLSGSSYEQYF.

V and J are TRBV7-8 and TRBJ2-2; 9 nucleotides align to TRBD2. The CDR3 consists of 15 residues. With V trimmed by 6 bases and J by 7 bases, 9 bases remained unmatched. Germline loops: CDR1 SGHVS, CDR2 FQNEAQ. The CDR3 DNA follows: TGTGCCAGCAGGCTAGCGGGATCAGGCGGCGGGGAGCTGTTTTTT. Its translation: CASRLAGSGGGELFF. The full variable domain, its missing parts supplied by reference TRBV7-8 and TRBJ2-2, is GAGVSQSPRYKVAKRGQDVALRCDPISGHVSLFWYQQALGQGPEFLTYFQNEAQLDKSGLPSDRFFAERPEGSVSTLKIQRTQQEDSAVYLCASRLAGSGGGELFFGEGSRLTVL.

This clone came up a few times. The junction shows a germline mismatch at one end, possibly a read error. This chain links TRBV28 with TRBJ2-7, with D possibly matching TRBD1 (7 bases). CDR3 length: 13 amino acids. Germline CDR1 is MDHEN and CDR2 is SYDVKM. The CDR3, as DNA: TGTGCCAGCAGTTCCGGACAGGACTACCAGCAGTACTTC. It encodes CASSSGQDYQQYF.

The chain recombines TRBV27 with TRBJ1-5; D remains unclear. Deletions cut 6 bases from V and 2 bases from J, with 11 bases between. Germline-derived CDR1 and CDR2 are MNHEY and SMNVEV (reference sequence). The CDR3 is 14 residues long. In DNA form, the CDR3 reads TGTGCCAGCAGCCGGGAGGCTCGCAATCAGCCCCAGCATTTT. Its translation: CASSREARNQPQHF.

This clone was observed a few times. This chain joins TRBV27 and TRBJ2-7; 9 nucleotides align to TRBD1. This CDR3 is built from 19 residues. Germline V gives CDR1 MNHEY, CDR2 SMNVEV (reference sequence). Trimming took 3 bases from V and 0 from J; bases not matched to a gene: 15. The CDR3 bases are TGTGCCAGCAGTTTCTTGATCCCGACCGGGACAGGGTCCTCCTACGAGCAGTACTTC. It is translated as CASSFLIPTGTGSSYEQYF.

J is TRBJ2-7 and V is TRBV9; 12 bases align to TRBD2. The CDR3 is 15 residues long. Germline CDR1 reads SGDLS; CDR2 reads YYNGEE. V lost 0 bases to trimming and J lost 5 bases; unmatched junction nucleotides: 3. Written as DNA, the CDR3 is TGTGCCAGCAGCGTAGGACTAGCGGGAGAAAACGAGCAGTACTTC. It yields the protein CASSVGLAGENEQYF.

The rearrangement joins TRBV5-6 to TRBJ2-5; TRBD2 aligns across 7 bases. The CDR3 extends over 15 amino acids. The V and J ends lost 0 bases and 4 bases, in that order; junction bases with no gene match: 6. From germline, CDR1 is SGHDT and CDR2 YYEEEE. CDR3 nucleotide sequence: TGTGCCAGCAGCTTGGAGGGCGGGAGATCAGAGACCCAGTACTTC. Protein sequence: CASSLEGGRSETQYF.

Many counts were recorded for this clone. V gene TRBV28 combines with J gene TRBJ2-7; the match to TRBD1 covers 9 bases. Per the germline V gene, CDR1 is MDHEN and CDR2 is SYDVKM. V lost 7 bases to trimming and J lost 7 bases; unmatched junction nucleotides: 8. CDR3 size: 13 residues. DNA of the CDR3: TGTGCCAGCAACCGGGACAGGGATCGGGAGCAGTACTTC. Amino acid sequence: CASNRDRDREQYF.